This T cell receptor beta chain was recorded in a study of cytomegalovirus exposure and HLA in healthy donors. A multiplex PCR was run with 60 Vbeta primers and 13 Jbeta primers. Measured with immunoSEQ multiplex PCR; TCRdb has only the in-frame clones, and not every one. The sample includes 100,000 or so clones, 77% of them seen just once. CDR3 length equals 12 residues. Trimming left V 4 bases short and J 5 bases short, with 10 bases between. CDR1 and CDR2 (germline): SGHRS, YFSETQ. V is TRBV5-1 and J is TRBJ2-7; D gene ambiguous. The source of this sequence is a male donor in good health and CMV-seropositive. The sample consisted of PBMCs. The CDR3 loop reads CASSLLRDEQYF. The CDR3 DNA is TGCGCCAGCAGCCTACTGAGAGACGAGCAGTACTTC.